Listed here are 20 T cell receptor beta chains from one sample, sequenced in a study of T cells after somatic rescue of genetic block. Produced via immunoSEQ multiplex PCR; TCRdb's table is partial and in-frame only. Of 110,000 or so clones listed, under 95% were seen once; the top ten hold more than 1.4%. The specimen sequenced was peripheral blood mononuclear cells (PBMCs). These receptors came from a woman younger than 30.

This clone came up a few times. The V and J genes are TRBV6-5 and TRBJ1-1; possibly TRBD1 for D (5 bases). Deletions cut 2 bases from V and 8 bases from J, with 12 bases between. Per the germline V gene, CDR1 is MNHEY and CDR2 is SVGAGI. The CDR3 extends over 13 amino acids. The CDR3 is CASSYLGAGEAFF. The DNA for the CDR3 is TGTGCCAGCAGTTACCTCGGGGCGGGGGAAGCTTTCTTT.

The chain is built from TRBV5-1 and TRBJ1-5; 10 nucleotides align to TRBD1. Germline V gene data show CDR1 as SGHRS and CDR2 as YFSETQ. The CDR3 is made up of 14 amino acids. V lost 1 base to trimming and J lost 8 bases; unmatched junction nucleotides: 3. CDR3 DNA: TGCGCCAGCAGCTTGTATGGACAGGGGGAGCCCCAGCATTTT. It encodes CASSLYGQGEPQHF.

This rearrangement joins TRBV28 to TRBJ1-3, with a weak D call TRBD1 (6 bases). Germline V CDR1 and CDR2: MDHEN, SYDVKM. Trimming cost V 5 bases and J 4 bases, with 15 bases left between them. This CDR3 comprises 15 residues. CDR3 in DNA: TGTGCCAGCAGTCTAAGGGCAGGGGCGGGAAACACCATATATTTT. Translated, it gives CASSLRAGAGNTIYF. The whole variable domain, remainder taken from reference TRBV28 and TRBJ1-3, is DVKVTQSSRYLVKRTGEKVFLECVQDMDHENMFWYRQDPGLGLRLIYFSYDVKMKEKGDIPEGYSVSREKKERFSLILESASTNQTSMYLCASSLRAGAGNTIYFGEGSWLTVV.

The chain uses TRBV6-5 and TRBJ2-6; D is unclear. The CDR3 sequence is 15 residues long. With 0 bases removed from V and 7 bases from J, the gap between germline ends came to 10 bases. CDR1 is MNHEY and CDR2 is SVGAGI in the germline V gene. CDR3: CASSYSAGGANVLTF. CDR3 DNA sequence: TGTGCCAGCAGTTACTCCGCAGGTGGCGCCAACGTCCTGACTTTC.

This clone was found once. The rearrangement joins TRBV4-1 to TRBJ2-7, with TRBD1 identical over 10 bases. Germline CDR1 is MGHRA and CDR2 is YSYEKL. The CDR3 length is 17 residues. V lost 0 bases and J lost 2; bases outside the gene matches: 7. In DNA form, the CDR3 reads TGCGCCAGCAGCCAAGAAGCCTCCGGGACAGGGGCCTACGAGCAGTACTTC. This translates into CASSQEASGTGAYEQYF.

The V call is TRBV7-7, the J call TRBJ2-1, with 9 positions matching TRBD1. CDR1 is SSHAT, CDR2 FNYEAQ, per germline (reference sequence). Trimming took 4 bases from V and 3 from J; bases not matched to a gene: 4. The CDR3 loop spans 15 amino acids. This CDR3 is CASSSRTGDYNEQFF. DNA for the CDR3: TGTGCCAGCAGCTCCCGGACAGGGGACTACAATGAGCAGTTCTTC.

This rearrangement joins TRBV5-1 to TRBJ2-1; 8 nucleotides agree with TRBD1. Trimming removed 4 bases from V and 6 bases from J; junction bases left unmatched: 3. CDR1 is SGHRS, CDR2 YFSETQ, per germline. The CDR3 is made up of 13 amino acids. Here the CDR3 reads CASSIGQGNEQFF. CDR3 DNA: TGCGCCAGCAGCATTGGACAGGGCAATGAGCAGTTCTTC.

The chain couples TRBV29-1 to TRBJ2-7; the D gene could be TRBD1 or TRBD2 (5 bases each). V dropped 3 bases and J dropped 5 bases, with 8 bases sitting between them. Germline CDR1 reads SQVTM; CDR2 reads ANQGSEA. CDR3 length equals 11 residues. The CDR3, as DNA: TGCAGCGTTGATAAGGGACACGAGCAGTACTTC. It yields the protein CSVDKGHEQYF.

This clone was seen a single time. The junction departs from the called germline gene at one end, perhaps through a read error. The J gene is TRBJ1-2, the V gene TRBV7-2, with D hard to call. CDR3 size: 12 residues. In germline, CDR1 is SGHTA, CDR2 FQGNSA. In nucleotides, the CDR3 is TGTGCCAGCAGCAACTCCCCGGACGTGACGGACTTC. This gives the protein CASSNSPDVTDF.

This clone was seen more than once but under ten times. J is TRBJ2-7 and V is TRBV27; 8 nucleotides match TRBD2. The CDR3 totals 16 residues. V shed 5 bases and J 2 bases; nucleotides not matched to a gene: 11. The germline gives CDR1 MNHEY, CDR2 SMNVEV (reference sequence). The CDR3 bases are TGTGCCAGCAGTCGGTCCAGCGGGGGCCTTACCTACGAGCAGTACTTC. Residues: CASSRSSGGLTYEQYF.

V usage is TRBV9 and J usage is TRBJ1-1, with D hard to call. The length of the CDR3 is 14 residues. Germline V gene lookup returns CDR1 SGDLS and CDR2 YYNGEE. V was pared by 4 bases and J by 1 base, with 11 bases between. DNA of the CDR3: TGTGCCAGCAGCCCGCAAACGGCGAACACTGAAGCTTTCTTT. This translates into CASSPQTANTEAFF.

The gene calls are TRBV6-5 and TRBJ1-1; D perhaps matches TRBD1 (6 bases). Looked up from germline, CDR1 is MNHEY and CDR2 is SVGAGI. V lost 9 bases and J 6 bases, leaving 11 bases between the germline ends. CDR3 size: 11 residues. The chain's CDR3 is CASKQGPEAFF. The CDR3 nucleotides read TGTGCCAGTAAACAGGGCCCTGAAGCTTTCTTT.

The rearrangement uses TRBV5-6 and TRBJ2-3, with D maybe TRBD2 (5 bases). Germline CDR1 is SGHDT and CDR2 is YYEEEE. V was shortened by 4 bases and J by 4 bases, with 16 bases between the two germline ends. The CDR3 runs to 15 residues. In DNA form, the CDR3 reads TGTGCCAGCAGCCCCGGACTCCCGGGCCCAGATACGCAGTATTTT. This codes for CASSPGLPGPDTQYF. Variable domain in full (rest from reference TRBV5-6 and TRBJ2-3): DAGVTQSPTHLIKTRGQQVTLRCSPKSGHDTVSWYQQALGQGPQFIFQYYEEEERQRGNFPDRFSGHQFPNYSSELNVNALLLGDSALYLCASSPGLPGPDTQYFGPGTRLTVL.

The V gene is TRBV4-2, the J gene TRBJ2-7; D tentatively fits TRBD1 or TRBD2 (5 bases each). This CDR3 has 15 residues. V was trimmed by 2 bases and J by 6 bases, leaving 17 bases between them. The V gene's germline CDR1 is LGHNA and CDR2 YNFKEQ. The CDR3 DNA sequence: TGTGCCAGCAGCCAATGGATAGACAGAGGGACCGAGCAGTACTTC. Its translation: CASSQWIDRGTEQYF.

The V and J genes are TRBV6-1 and TRBJ2-4; D not certain. Germline CDR1 is MNHNS and CDR2 is SASEGT. Trimming stripped 8 bases from V and 9 bases from J, with 11 bases between. The CDR3 is made up of 11 amino acids. The DNA for the CDR3 is TGTGCCAGCGTTCTGAACGGCATTCAGTACTTC. Translating gives CASVLNGIQYF.

The chain employs TRBV5-1 and TRBJ2-2; TRBD1 aligns across 7 bases. The CDR3 covers 18 residues. Germline CDR1 SGHRS, CDR2 YFSETQ. Unmatched junction bases numbered 15, after V lost 2 bases and J lost 5 bases. The CDR3 nucleotides are TGCGCCAGCAGCTTACGGCAAAGTGGACAGGCAGGAACCGGGGAGCTGTTTTTT. Its protein product is CASSLRQSGQAGTGELFF. The full variable domain, with the rest looked up from reference TRBV5-1 and TRBJ2-2, is KAGVTQTPRYLIKTRGQQVTLSCSPISGHRSVSWYQQTPGQGLQFLFEYFSETQRNKGNFPGRFSGRQFSNSRSEMNVSTLELGDSALYLCASSLRQSGQAGTGELFFGEGSRLTVL.

This chain links TRBV5-1 with TRBJ1-1; D not certain. The CDR3 is made up of 14 amino acids. CDR1 is SGHRS and CDR2 is YFSETQ in the germline V gene. The germline V and J ends were trimmed by 3 bases and 1 base, with 10 bases remaining between them. The CDR3 loop is CASSSGQANTEAFF. The CDR3, as DNA: TGCGCCAGCAGCTCGGGTCAGGCGAACACTGAAGCTTTCTTT.

This sequence joins TRBV30 and TRBJ1-5; D is uncertain. This CDR3 contains 15 residues. Deletions cut 3 bases from V and 0 bases from J, with 12 bases between. Germline CDR1 GTSNPN, CDR2 SVGIG (reference sequence). CDR3 loop: CAWSREAHSNQPQHF. The CDR3 DNA follows: TGTGCCTGGAGCCGGGAAGCCCATAGCAATCAGCCCCAGCATTTT.

This chain joins TRBV6-5 and TRBJ1-1, with 8 bases identical to TRBD1. Germline assignment: CDR1 MNHEY and CDR2 SVGAGI. This CDR3 is built from 15 residues. V lost 2 bases and J lost 0; bases outside the gene matches: 2. CDR3 sequence: CASSYQGAVNTEAFF. The CDR3 coding sequence is TGTGCCAGCAGTTACCAGGGGGCAGTGAACACTGAAGCTTTCTTT.

The V gene is TRBV4-3, the J gene TRBJ2-2; D possibly corresponds to TRBD1 (5 bases). Germline V gene lookup returns CDR1 LGHNA and CDR2 YSLEER. Trimming took off 0 bases at V and 0 bases at J, with 14 bases between the two ends. The CDR3 has 18 residues. CDR3 nucleotides: TGCGCCAGCAGCCAAGAAGTTCGGACATCCGCGAACACCGGGGAGCTGTTTTTT. Protein: CASSQEVRTSANTGELFF.